Detailed here is one TCR beta chain. This specimen comes from a study of cytomegalovirus exposure and HLA in healthy donors. The CDR3 contains 14 residues. The ends were cut back, 1 base at V and 4 bases at J, with 10 bases in the middle. CDR1 is SGHTA, CDR2 FQGNSA, per germline. Method: immunoSEQ multiplex PCR; TCRdb's copy keeps in-frame clones and lacks some. The data show approximately 65,000 clones, 91% seen once. The clonotype originates from a man younger than 35 in good health and CMV-seronegative. Sequenced input: PBMCs. The rearrangement uses TRBV7-2 and TRBJ1-2; no reliable D call. CDR3 nucleotide sequence: TGTGCCAGCAGCTTAGTTTCAGACACCTATGGCTACACCTTC. It codes for CASSLVSDTYGYTF.